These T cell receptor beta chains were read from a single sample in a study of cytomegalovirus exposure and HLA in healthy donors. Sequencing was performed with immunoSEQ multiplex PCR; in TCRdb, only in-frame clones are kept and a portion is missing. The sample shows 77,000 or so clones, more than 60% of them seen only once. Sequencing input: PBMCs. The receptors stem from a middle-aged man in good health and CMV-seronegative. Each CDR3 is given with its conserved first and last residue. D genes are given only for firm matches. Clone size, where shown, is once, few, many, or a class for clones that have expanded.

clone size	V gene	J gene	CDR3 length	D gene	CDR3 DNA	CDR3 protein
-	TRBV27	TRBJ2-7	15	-	TGTGCCAGCAGCGGTCCGGGGACAAGACGGGGCGAGCAGTACTTC	CASSGPGTRRGEQYF
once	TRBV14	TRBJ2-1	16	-	TGTGCCAGCAGCCGTGGACTCCTCATCTACGACAATGAGCAGTTCTTC	CASSRGLLIYDNEQFF
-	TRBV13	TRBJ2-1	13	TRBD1	TGTGCCAGCAGCTTAGAAGGGGGCCTGCCACGATTCTTC	CASSLEGGLPRFF
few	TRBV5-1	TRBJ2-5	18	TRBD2	TGCGCCAGCAGCCACGGGACGTTAGCGGGAGACTACCAAGAGACCCAGTACTTC	CASSHGTLAGDYQETQYF
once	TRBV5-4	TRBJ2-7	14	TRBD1	TGTGCCAGCAGCCCGGGACAGGGGGCCTACGAGCAGTACTTC	CASSPGQGAYEQYF
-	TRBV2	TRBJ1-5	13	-	TGTGCCAGCAGTGAAGAGGACAGAAGTCCCCAGCATTTT	CASSEEDRSPQHF
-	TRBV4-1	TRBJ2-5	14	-	TGCGCCAGCAGCCAAGATCCCCAGGGAGAGACCCAGTACTTC	CASSQDPQGETQYF
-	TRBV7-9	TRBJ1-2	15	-	TGTGCCAGCAGCAACTCGCTCTCCGGGAACTATGGCTACACCTTC	CASSNSLSGNYGYTF
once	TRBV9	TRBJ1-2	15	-	TGTGCCAGCAGCGTAGGGCAGGGATATAACTATGGCTACACCTTC	CASSVGQGYNYGYTF
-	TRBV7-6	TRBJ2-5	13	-	TGTGCCAGCAGCTTAGCGCCCGGAGAGACCCAGTACTTC	CASSLAPGETQYF
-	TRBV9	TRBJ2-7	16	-	TGTGCCAGCAGCGTATCGCCGGGACCCGGGGGATACGAGCAGTACTTC	CASSVSPGPGGYEQYF
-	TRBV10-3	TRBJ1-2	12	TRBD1	TGTGCCATCAGTGACCAGGGGGTAGGCTACACCTTC	CAISDQGVGYTF
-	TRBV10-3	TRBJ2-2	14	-	TGTGCCATCAGTACCACAGGATACAACGGGGAGCTGTTTTTT	CAISTTGYNGELFF
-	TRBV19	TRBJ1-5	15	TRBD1	TGTGCCAGTAGTACCGACAGGGCCTTCAATCAGCCCCAGCATTTT	CASSTDRAFNQPQHF
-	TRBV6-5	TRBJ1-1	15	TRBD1	TGTGCCAGCAGTTACTCGAAACAGGGGGGGACTGAAGCTTTCTTT	CASSYSKQGGTEAFF
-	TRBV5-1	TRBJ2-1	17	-	TGCGCCAGCACCCGACCTGGGGGGGCCGTGGGGGGCAATGAGCAGTTCTTC	CASTRPGGAVGGNEQFF
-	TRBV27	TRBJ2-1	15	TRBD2	TGTGCCAGCAGTCTGACTAGCTTAGGGAACAATGAGCAGTTCTTC	CASSLTSLGNNEQFF
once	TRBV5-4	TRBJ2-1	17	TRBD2	TGTGCCAGCAGCTCCCGAGGGGCTAGCGGGAGGGGGAATGAGCAGTTCTTC	CASSSRGASGRGNEQFF
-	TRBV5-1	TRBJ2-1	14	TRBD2	TGCGCCAGCAGCACCCTACTAGCGGACGGGGAGCAGTTCTTC	CASSTLLADGEQFF
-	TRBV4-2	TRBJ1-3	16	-	TGTGCCAGCAGCCGTCAAAAGAGGGAGGCTGGAAACACCATATATTTT	CASSRQKREAGNTIYF
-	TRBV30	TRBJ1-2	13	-	TGTGCCTGGAGTACAACACGTAACTATGGCTACACCTTC	CAWSTTRNYGYTF
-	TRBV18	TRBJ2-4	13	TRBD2	TGTGCCAGCTCAGGGGGGGAGAAAAACATTCAGTACTTC	CASSGGEKNIQYF
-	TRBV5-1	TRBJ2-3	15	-	TGCGCCAGCAGCTTGGGGGCAGCAAGCACAGATACGCAGTATTTT	CASSLGAASTDTQYF
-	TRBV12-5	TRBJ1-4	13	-	TGTGCTAGTGGTTCCCAGGGAGGTGAAAAACTGTTTTTT	CASGSQGGEKLFF
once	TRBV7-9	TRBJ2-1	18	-	TGTGCCAGCAGCTTACTCTCCATAGCGGCCAGCTCCTACAATGAGCAGTTCTTC	CASSLLSIAASSYNEQFF
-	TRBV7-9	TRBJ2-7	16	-	TGTGCCAGCAGCTTAGCGGTGTGGGGCGCGTCCTACGAGCAGTACTTC	CASSLAVWGASYEQYF
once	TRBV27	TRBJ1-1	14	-	TGTGCCAGCAGTTTACTCGGGTCTAACACTGAAGCTTTCTTT	CASSLLGSNTEAFF
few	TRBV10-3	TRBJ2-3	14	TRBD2	TGTGCCATCAGTCTAGCGGGGTTCACAGATACGCAGTATTTT	CAISLAGFTDTQYF
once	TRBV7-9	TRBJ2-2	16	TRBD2	TGTTCCAGCAGCTTAGGACTAGACGCGAACACCGGGGAGCTGTTTTTT	CSSSLGLDANTGELFF
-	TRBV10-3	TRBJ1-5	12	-	TGTGCCATCCAGGGTACGGATCAGCCCCAGCATTTT	CAIQGTDQPQHF
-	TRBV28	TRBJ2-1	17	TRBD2	TGTGCCAGCAGTTCCCTAAAGAGCGGGAGGGTGAGGGATGAGCAGTTCTTC	CASSSLKSGRVRDEQFF
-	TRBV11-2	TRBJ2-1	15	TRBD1	TGTGCCAGCAGCACCCACAGGGGAACCTACAATGAGCAGTTCTTC	CASSTHRGTYNEQFF
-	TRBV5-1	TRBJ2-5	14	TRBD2	TGCGCCAGCAGAATGGGACTAGCGGGAGAGACCCAGTACTTC	CASRMGLAGETQYF
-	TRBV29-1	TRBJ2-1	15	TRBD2	TGCAGCGTTGAAGGGGCGGGAGGGCCGGGCAATGAGCAGTTCTTC	CSVEGAGGPGNEQFF
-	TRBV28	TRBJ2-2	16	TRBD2	TGTGCCAGCAGCTCGGCAGCGGGGCCGGGGACCGGGGAGCTGTTTTTT	CASSSAAGPGTGELFF
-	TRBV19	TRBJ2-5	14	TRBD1	TGTGCCAGTAGTAGCCGACAGGGTGTGGAGACCCAGTACTTC	CASSSRQGVETQYF
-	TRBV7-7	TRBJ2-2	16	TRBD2	TGTGCTAGCAGCTCGGGACTAGCGGGAGTTTCCGGGGAGCTGTTTTTT	CASSSGLAGVSGELFF
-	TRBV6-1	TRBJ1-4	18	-	TGTGCCAGCAGTGACGAGTGGGGGGATCGAAGGATCTATCAAAAACTGTTTTTT	CASSDEWGDRRIYQKLFF
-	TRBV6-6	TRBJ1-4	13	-	TGTGCCAGCATCCCTCGGTATAATGAAAAACTGTTTTTT	CASIPRYNEKLFF
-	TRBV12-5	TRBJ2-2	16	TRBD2	TGTGCTAGTGGTGCTAGCGGGAGTGTGATGGCCGGGGAGCTGTTTTTT	CASGASGSVMAGELFF
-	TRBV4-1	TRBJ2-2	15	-	TGCGCCAGCAGCCCTGGGGGGTTGTGGTCCGGGGAGCTGTTTTTT	CASSPGGLWSGELFF
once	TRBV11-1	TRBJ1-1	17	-	TGTGCCAGCAGCTCATTGGTCGGGGGGCATAGGAACACTGAAGCTTTCTTT	CASSSLVGGHRNTEAFF